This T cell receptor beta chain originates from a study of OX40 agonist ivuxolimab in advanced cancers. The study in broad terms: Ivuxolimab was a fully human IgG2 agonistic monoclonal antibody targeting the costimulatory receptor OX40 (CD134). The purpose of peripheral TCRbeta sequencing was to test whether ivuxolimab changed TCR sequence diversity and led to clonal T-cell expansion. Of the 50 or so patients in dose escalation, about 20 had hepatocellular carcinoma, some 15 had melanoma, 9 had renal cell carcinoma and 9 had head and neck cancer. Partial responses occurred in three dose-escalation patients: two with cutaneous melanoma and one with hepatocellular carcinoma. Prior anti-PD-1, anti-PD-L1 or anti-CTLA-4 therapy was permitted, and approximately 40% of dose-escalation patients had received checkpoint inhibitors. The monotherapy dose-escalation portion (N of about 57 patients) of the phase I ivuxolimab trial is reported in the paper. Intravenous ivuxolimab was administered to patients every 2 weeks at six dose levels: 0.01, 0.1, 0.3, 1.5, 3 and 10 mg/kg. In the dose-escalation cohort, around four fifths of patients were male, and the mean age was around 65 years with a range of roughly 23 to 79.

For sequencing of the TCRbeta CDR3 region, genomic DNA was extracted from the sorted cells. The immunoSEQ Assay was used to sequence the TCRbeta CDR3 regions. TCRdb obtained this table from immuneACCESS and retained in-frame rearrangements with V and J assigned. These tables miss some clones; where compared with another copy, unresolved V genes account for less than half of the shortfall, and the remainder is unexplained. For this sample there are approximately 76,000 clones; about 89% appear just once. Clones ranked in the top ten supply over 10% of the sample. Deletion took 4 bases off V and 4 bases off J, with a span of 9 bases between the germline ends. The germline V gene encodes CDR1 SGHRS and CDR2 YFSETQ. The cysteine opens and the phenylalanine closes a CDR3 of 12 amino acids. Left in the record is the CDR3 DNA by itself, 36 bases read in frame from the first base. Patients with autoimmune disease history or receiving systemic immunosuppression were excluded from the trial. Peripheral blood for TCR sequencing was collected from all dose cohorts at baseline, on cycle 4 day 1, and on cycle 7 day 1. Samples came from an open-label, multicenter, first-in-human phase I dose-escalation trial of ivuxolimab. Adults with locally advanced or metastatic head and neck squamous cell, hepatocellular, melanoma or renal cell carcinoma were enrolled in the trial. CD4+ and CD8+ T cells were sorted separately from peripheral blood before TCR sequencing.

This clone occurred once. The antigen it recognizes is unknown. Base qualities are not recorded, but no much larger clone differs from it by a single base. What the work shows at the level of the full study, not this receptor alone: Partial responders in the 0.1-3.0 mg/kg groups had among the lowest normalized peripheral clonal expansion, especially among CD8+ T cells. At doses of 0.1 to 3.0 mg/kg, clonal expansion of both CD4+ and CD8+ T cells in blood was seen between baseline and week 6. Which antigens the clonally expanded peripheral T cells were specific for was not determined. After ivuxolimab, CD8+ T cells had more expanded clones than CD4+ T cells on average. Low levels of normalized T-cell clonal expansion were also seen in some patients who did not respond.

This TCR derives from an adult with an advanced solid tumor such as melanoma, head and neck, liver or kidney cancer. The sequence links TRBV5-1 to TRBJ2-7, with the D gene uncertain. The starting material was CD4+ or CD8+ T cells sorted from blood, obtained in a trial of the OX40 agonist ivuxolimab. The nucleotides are TGCGCCAGCAGCCAGGTGGGATACGAGCAGTACTTC. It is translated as CASSQVGYEQYF. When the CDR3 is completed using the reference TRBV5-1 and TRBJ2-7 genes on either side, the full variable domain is KAGVTQTPRYLIKTRGQQVTLSCSPISGHRSVSWYQQTPGQGLQFLFEYFSETQRNKGNFPGRFSGRQFSNSRSEMNVSTLELGDSALYLCASSQVGYEQYFGPGTRLTVT.